A single sample is the source of the 27 T cell receptor beta chains below, sequenced in a study of glioma-infiltrating T cells. Amplification of TCR alpha and beta CDR3 regions from RNA used iRepertoire nested multiplex PCR. TCRdb re-called the multiplex PCR reads with MiXCR, one entry per CDR3 protein. The sample yields around 130,000 distinct CDR3 sequences, 20% to 25% seen once. Sequencing was performed on glioma tissue, nonneoplastic brain tissue, or PBMCs (not recorded which). The origin of the receptors is a human donor with low-grade glioma or glioblastoma, undergoing nonglioma brain surgery, or in good health (not recorded which).

This clonotype showed up just a few times. The chain recombines TRBV6-1 with TRBJ2-7; D is tentatively TRBD1 or TRBD2 (5 bases each). The V and J ends lost 6 bases and 5 bases respectively, with 14 bases between them. The CDR3 sequence is 13 residues long. The germline V gene encodes CDR1 MNHNS and CDR2 SASEGT. The CDR3 is CASSSARDHEQYV. Written as DNA, the CDR3 is TGTGCCAGCAGCTCCGCCCGGGACCACGAGCAGTACGTC.

Note on this clonotype: The junction does not match germline at one end; this may be a read error. The chain couples TRBV7-9 to TRBJ1-6; perhaps TRBD1 as D (6 bases). The CDR3 covers 15 residues. The germline CDR1 and CDR2 sequences are SEHNR and FQNEAQ (reference sequence). The CDR3 nucleotides are TGCGCCAGCAGCAGCGAGGGGGGCGATAATTCACCCCTCCACTTT. Translated, it gives CASSSEGGDNSPLHF. Full variable domain (missing parts from reference TRBV7-9 and TRBJ1-6): DTGVSQNPRHKITKRGQNVTFRCDPISEHNRLYWYRQTLGQGPEFLTYFQNEAQLEKSRLLSDRFSAERPKGSFSTLEIQRTEQGDSAMYLCASSSEGGDNSPLHFGNGTRLTVT.

This clonotype appeared a few times. V is TRBV3-1 and J is TRBJ2-3; no clear D. Per the germline V gene, CDR1 is LGHDT and CDR2 is YNNKEL (reference sequence). The CDR3 spans 12 residues. V lost 0 bases to trimming and J lost 12 bases, with 10 bases between them. CDR3 loop: CASSQDRIFQYF. CDR3 DNA: TGTGCCAGCAGCCAAGATAGGATTTTTCAGTATTTT.

This chain uses TRBV7-2 with TRBJ1-5; D is ambiguous. The germline V gene has CDR1 SGHTA and CDR2 FQGNSA. The CDR3 extends over 16 amino acids. V was shortened by 3 bases and J by 2 bases, with 14 bases between the two germline ends. CDR3 sequence: CASSFWVAKGNQPQHF. In DNA, the CDR3 is TGTGCCAGCAGCTTCTGGGTGGCTAAAGGCAATCAGCCCCAGCATTTT.

The V call is TRBV2, the J call TRBJ1-4; D ambiguous. Trimming stripped 6 bases from V and 3 bases from J, with 14 bases between. CDR3 length: 15 residues. Germline loops: CDR1 SNHLY, CDR2 FYNNEI. The CDR3 DNA reads as TGTGCCAGCAGCACGCAAAGGGCGCCTAATGAAAAACTGTTTTTT. Translation gives CASSTQRAPNEKLFF.

On this clonotype: A much bigger clone sits one base away, suggesting this may be a read error. The rearrangement joins TRBV20-1 to TRBJ1-3; TRBD1 might be the D (6 bases). This CDR3 region has 15 residues. Germline values: CDR1 DFQATT, CDR2 SNEGSKA (reference sequence). V gave up 6 bases and J gave up 0 bases, with 15 bases separating them. CDR3 sequence reads: CSARGSISSGNTIYF. Written as DNA, the CDR3 is TGCAGTGCCAGGGGTAGCATTTCCTCTGGAAACACCATATATTTT.

This clonotype is a singleton in its sample. Germline and junction disagree at one end, which may indicate a read error. The chain joins TRBV7-3 to TRBJ1-2; D is possibly TRBD1 (6 bases). The CDR3 consists of 18 residues. Looked up from germline, CDR1 is SGHTA and CDR2 is FQGTGA. As DNA, the CDR3 is TGCGCCAGCAGCCAAGCCCTCATTAGGGGGGGGGGCGGCTATGGCTACACCTTC. It encodes CASSQALIRGGGGYGYTF.

This clonotype was counted many times. This chain's CDR3 is CASSEGTGAYEQYV. The CDR3 DNA reads as TGTGCCAGCAGTGAGGGGACAGGGGCGTACGAGCAGTACGTC. The genes are TRBV2 and TRBJ2-7; 10 bases align to TRBD1. The CDR3 extends over 14 amino acids. CDR1 and CDR2 (germline): SNHLY, FYNNEI. Germline trimming cut 3 bases from V and 4 bases from J; bases unmatched to any gene: 3.

This clonotype was observed a few times. The chain recombines TRBV12-3 or TRBV12-4 with TRBJ1-1; D may be TRBD1 (5 bases). The CDR3 runs 14 residues. Trimming left V 3 bases short and J 3 bases short, with 11 bases between. The CDR3 DNA follows: TGTGCCAGCAGTTTCAGGGCCCCTGACACTGAAGCTTTCTTT. It codes for CASSFRAPDTEAFF.

About this clonotype itself: A junction boundary mismatches the germline segment, possibly from a read error. The rearrangement links TRBV14 to TRBJ2-3; 12 bases are shared with TRBD2. The CDR3 spans 18 residues. From germline, CDR1 is SGHDN and CDR2 FVKESK. As DNA, the CDR3 is TGCGCCAGCAGCCAAGACTTGGCTAGCGGGGGGGGATTCGGTACGCAGTATTTT. Amino acid sequence: CASSQDLASGGGFGTQYF.

V and J are TRBV4-2 and TRBJ2-1; 7 positions match TRBD1. From germline, CDR1 is LGHNA and CDR2 YNFKEQ. The CDR3 is made up of 17 amino acids. V dropped 6 bases and J dropped 5; count of bases not matched to a gene: 16. The CDR3 protein is CASSLFLHRGQDNEQFF. CDR3 DNA: TGTGCCAGCAGTCTATTCCTTCACAGGGGTCAGGACAATGAGCAGTTCTTC.

This clonotype was observed a few times. This chain connects TRBV18 to TRBJ1-1, with TRBD1 as a possible D gene (5 bases). Germline CDR1 reads KGHSH; CDR2 reads LQKENI. There are 15 residues in the CDR3. V was trimmed by 0 bases and J by 6 bases, leaving 14 bases between them. The CDR3 sequence is CASSPPGPSPPEAFF. As DNA, the CDR3 is TGTGCCAGCTCACCACCGGGACCCAGCCCCCCTGAAGCTTTCTTT.

The gene calls are TRBV20-1 and TRBJ2-5, with D unresolved. Germline V gives CDR1 DFQATT, CDR2 SNEGSKA (reference sequence). The CDR3 spans 14 residues. V was clipped by 6 bases and J by 6 bases, with 20 bases between them. The CDR3 sequence: CSASAPGHQQTQYF. CDR3 DNA: TGCAGTGCCTCCGCCCCTGGCCACCAGCAGACCCAGTACTTC.

This clonotype was counted only a few times. The V call is TRBV6-2 or TRBV6-3, the J call TRBJ2-2, with a possible D match to TRBD2 (5 bases). The V end was cut by 6 bases, the J end by 5 bases, with 13 bases between. Germline CDR1 reads MNHEY; CDR2 reads SVGEGT. This CDR3 has 14 amino acids. The CDR3 DNA sequence: TGTGCCAGCAGCCCCAGGCCGGGGACCGGGGAGCTGTTTTTT. The encoded protein is CASSPRPGTGELFF.

This clonotype has at least ten counts. This chain joins TRBV20-1 and TRBJ2-1; 12 bases align to TRBD2. CDR3 length: 14 amino acids. Germline loops: CDR1 DFQATT, CDR2 SNEGSKA (reference sequence). Trimming at V came to 6 bases and at J to 3 bases, leaving 3 bases not matched to a gene. The CDR3 DNA follows: TGCAGTGCGTGGACTAGCGGGGTCTACAATGAGCAGTTCTTC. Protein product: CSAWTSGVYNEQFF.

This clonotype was counted at least ten times. The chain links TRBV6-1 to TRBJ1-2; 7 positions agree with TRBD1. V shed 3 bases, J shed 2 bases, and the junction held 9 bases outside the gene matches. The germline CDR1 and CDR2 sequences are MNHNS and SASEGT. This CDR3 region has 16 residues. Here the CDR3 reads CASSDFSRQGNYGYTF. Written as DNA, the CDR3 is TGTGCCAGCAGTGATTTCTCTCGACAGGGAAACTATGGCTACACCTTC.

On this clonotype itself: A read error may be the cause here, since a much bigger clone is one base away. The chain links TRBV24-1 to TRBJ2-1, with D perhaps matching TRBD2 (5 bases). The CDR3 is 13 amino acids. The germline V gene encodes CDR1 KGHDR and CDR2 SFDVKD. CDR3 nucleotides: TGTGCCACCAGTGATCAAGGACTGAATGAGCAGATCTTC. Translating it yields CATSDQGLNEQIF.

This clonotype was observed a handful of times. The chain employs TRBV3-1 and TRBJ2-1; D is unresolved. The CDR3 runs 14 residues. Looked up from germline, CDR1 is LGHDT and CDR2 is YNNKEL (reference sequence). The V gene lost 4 bases and the J gene lost 2 bases, with 9 bases spanning the gap. The CDR3 sequence is CASSPAQPYNEQFF. In DNA form, the CDR3 reads TGTGCCAGCAGCCCGGCGCAGCCCTACAATGAGCAGTTCTTC.

V gene TRBV24-1 combines with J gene TRBJ2-1; 11 bases fit TRBD2. Germline CDR1 and CDR2: KGHDR and SFDVKD. J lost 5 bases, V lost 4 bases, and 6 bases had no gene match. The CDR3 contains 16 residues. Written as DNA, the CDR3 is TGTGCCACCAGTGACCAAGGGACTAGCGGAAACAATGAGCAGTTCTTC. Amino acids: CATSDQGTSGNNEQFF.

This chain uses TRBV11-2 with TRBJ1-2; D remains unclear. The CDR3 spans 14 residues. V lost 1 base to trimming and J lost 7 bases, with 13 bases between them. Germline-derived CDR1 and CDR2 are SGHAT and FQNNGV. CDR3 nucleotides: TGTGCCAGCAGCTTAGCCCTGACGGGCACTGGCTACACCTTC. It translates to CASSLALTGTGYTF.

V is TRBV5-1 and J is TRBJ2-3, with a tentative D call TRBD1 (5 bases). V lost 0 bases and J 5 bases, leaving 16 bases between the germline ends. The germline CDR1 and CDR2 sequences are SGHRS and YFSETQ. CDR3 length: 16 amino acids. The CDR3 is CASSLAPDERGDTQYF. CDR3 bases: TGCGCCAGCAGCTTGGCCCCCGACGAAAGGGGAGATACGCAGTATTTT.

The CDR3 loop reads CASRFTSGGGDTQYF. The DNA of the CDR3 is TGTGCCAGCAGATTTACTAGCGGGGGCGGAGATACGCAGTATTTT. The rearrangement joins TRBV6-1 to TRBJ2-3; 11 nucleotides match TRBD2. The CDR3 contains 15 residues. V gave up 6 bases and J gave up 5 bases; unmatched junction bases: 7. Germline V CDR1 and CDR2: MNHNS, SASEGT.

This clonotype has a handful of counts. The chain combines TRBV7-9 with TRBJ2-1, with 10 bases matching TRBD1. The ends lost 4 bases at V and 9 bases at J; junction bases unmatched: 15. There are 17 residues in the CDR3. Germline CDR1 SEHNR, CDR2 FQNEAQ (reference sequence). The CDR3 DNA is TGTGCCAGCAGCTCGGGGTCCGGGACAGGGGACGGCGGTGAGCAGTTCTTC. This sequence encodes CASSSGSGTGDGGEQFF.

The J gene is TRBJ2-3, the V gene TRBV20-1; 8 bases align to TRBD2. The germline V gene has CDR1 DFQATT and CDR2 SNEGSKA (reference sequence). J gave up 6 bases and V 5 bases, and 10 bases lay outside the gene matches. The CDR3 contains 14 residues. DNA for the CDR3: TGCAGTGCTGTCGGGGGGGCCGGAGTTGATACGCAGTATTTT. The encoded protein is CSAVGGAGVDTQYF.

V and J are TRBV28 and TRBJ2-3, with unresolved D. Germline assignment: CDR1 MDHEN and CDR2 SYDVKM. Trimming left V 6 bases short and J 2 bases short, with 9 bases between. The CDR3 totals 13 residues. The CDR3 here is CASSRPITDTQYF. The CDR3 DNA reads TGTGCCAGCAGCCGCCCTATCACAGATACGCAGTATTTT.

This clonotype was observed many times. The CDR3 reads CASSLEGRYEQYV. The CDR3 DNA follows: TGTGCCAGCAGCTTAGAGGGGAGGTACGAGCAGTACGTC. The chain is built from TRBV7-2 and TRBJ2-7; possibly TRBD2 for D (6 bases). Trimming stripped 1 base from V and 4 bases from J, with 8 bases between. CDR1 and CDR2 (germline): SGHTA, FQGNSA. This CDR3 has 13 amino acids.

This clonotype was observed a handful of times. V is TRBV28 and J is TRBJ1-4; D is ambiguous. Germline assignment: CDR1 MDHEN and CDR2 SYDVKM. There are 15 residues in the CDR3. V lost 2 bases and J lost 0, with 7 bases in between. The CDR3 coding sequence is TGTGCCAGCAGTTTAGTGCCAGCAACTAATGAAAAACTGTTTTTT. Translated: CASSLVPATNEKLFF.